A selection of T cell receptor beta chains follows, all from one sample in a study of early T cells in non-severe SARS-CoV-2 infection. MiXCR, run by TCRdb on the 5' RACE reads, gives a single entry per CDR3 protein. The sample consists of nearly 60,000 distinct CDR3 sequences, roughly 13% of them appearing once. Sequenced input: whole blood. The source of these receptors is an adult who was a healthcare worker with PCR-confirmed SARS-CoV-2 infection or an uninfected control (not recorded which). The CDR3 runs from the conserved cysteine through the conserved F or W. D genes are given only for firm matches. Clone size is stated in some rows and not others, as once, few, many or a class when expanded.

>many|TRBJ2-1|TRBV29-1|TRBD1
TGCAGCGTCCGACAGGGAATATTGAATGAGCAGTTCTTC
CSVRQGILNEQFF
>few|TRBJ1-4|TRBV5-1|.
TGCGCCAGCAGCTTGATCGGGGGGAATGAAAAACTGTTTTTT
CASSLIGGNEKLFF
>.|TRBJ2-1|TRBV11-2|TRBD1
TGTGCCAGCAGCCCCCGACAGGGGTTAAATGAGCAGTTCTTC
CASSPRQGLNEQFF
>few|TRBJ1-5|TRBV2|TRBD1
TGTGCCAGCAGTTTGACAGGGAGGCCCCAGCATTTT
CASSLTGRPQHF
>few|TRBJ1-2|TRBV7-2|.
TGTGCCAGCAGCTTGGCCGAGGGCTACACCTTC
CASSLAEGYTF
>.|TRBJ2-5|TRBV7-2|.
TGTGCCAGCAGCACCAGTTTGACCCAGTACTTC
CASSTSLTQYF
>many|TRBJ2-7|TRBV5-6|.
TGTGCCAGCAGCTTGGTTGAACAGAGCGACGAGCAGTACTTC
CASSLVEQSDEQYF
>.|TRBJ2-7|TRBV29-1|TRBD2
TGCAGCGTTGAAAGGTGGGCTAGCGGATCCTACGAGCAGTACTTC
CSVERWASGSYEQYF
>many|TRBJ2-7|TRBV7-2|.
TGTGCCAGCAGCTTAGCGCCTCAGTACGAGCAGTACTTC
CASSLAPQYEQYF
>few|TRBJ2-4|TRBV7-8|.
TGTGCCAGCAGCCCGGGGACCCACGGCGCCAAAAACATTCAGTACTTC
CASSPGTHGAKNIQYF
>many|TRBJ2-1|TRBV7-2|TRBD2
TGTGCCAGCAGCTTAGAAGCCGGGCTAGCGGAATATGAGCAGTTCTTC
CASSLEAGLAEYEQFF
>.|TRBJ1-2|TRBV27|TRBD1
TGTGCCACTATGATTCAGGGGGCGCGGAGAAATGGCTACACCTTC
CATMIQGARRNGYTF
>.|TRBJ2-7|TRBV28|.
TGTGCCAGCAGCGCCAGGTTGACTCGGTCTTACGAGCAGTACTTC
CASSARLTRSYEQYF
>few|TRBJ2-6|TRBV7-2|.
TGTGCCAGCATCACCCCCCGGGGGAACTCTGGGGCCAACGTCCTGACTTTC
CASITPRGNSGANVLTF
>medium-sized|TRBJ2-1|TRBV6-5|TRBD2
TGTGCCAGCAGTTACTCTCCTAGCGGGGGGGTTTACAATGAGCAGTTCTTC
CASSYSPSGGVYNEQFF
>.|TRBJ2-7|TRBV12-3/TRBV12-4|.
TGTGCCAGCAGCCCACAAGTTCTGGACGCCAAGAGCTCCTACGAGCAGTACTTC
CASSPQVLDAKSSYEQYF
>many|TRBJ1-2|TRBV28|.
TGTGCCAGCAATATGGGTTACTATGGCTACACCTTC
CASNMGYYGYTF
>many|TRBJ2-1|TRBV20-1|TRBD2
TGCAGCCTGATAGCGGGAGGGATTAGCTCCTACAATGAGCAGTTCTTC
CSLIAGGISSYNEQFF
>few|TRBJ2-1|TRBV28|.
TGTGCCAGCATGGGGGCGTTGAACAATGAGCAGTTCTTC
CASMGALNNEQFF
>.|TRBJ2-7|TRBV7-8|.
TGTGCCAGCAGCGGAAGGATTCTGCTAACGGACGAGCAGTACTTC
CASSGRILLTDEQYF